This T cell receptor beta chain was identified during a study of shared clonotypes between healthy human individuals. Across the study: CD8 memory received one plate per donor, CD8 naive two, CD4 memory three and CD4 naive three. Whole-study results and caveats: The study found lower generation probabilities in non-shared clonotypes than in those shared by all four donors. In general, naive subsets displayed greater estimated richness than memory subsets did.

Comment on this clone: Its specificity is unknown.

The CDR3 loop spans 17 amino acids. The germline CDR1 and CDR2 sequences are SGHNT and YYREEE (reference sequence). The V and J ends lost 4 bases and 1 base respectively, with 18 bases between them. An approximately 200 ng quantity of DNA, around 30,000 T cell genomes, went into the sorted-subset replicate PCRs. Libraries were prepared by immunoSEQ multiplex PCR; TCRdb keeps only in-frame clonotypes and omits some of them. This repertoire shows fewer than 1.6 million clones, 98% found once; its top ten account for over 0.3%. Sequencing was done on a sample of naive CD4+ T cells sorted from blood. The sample's subset: CD45RA+ positively selected. This TCR was recovered from a man aged 25-45 years in good health. J is TRBJ1-3 and V is TRBV5-4; TRBD1 might be the D (6 bases). The CDR3 sequence: CASSPKGDRLSGNTIYF. CDR3 sequence (DNA): TGTGCCAGCAGCCCCAAGGGCGACAGGTTATCTGGAAACACCATATATTTT.